This T cell receptor beta chain was recorded in a study of shared clonotypes between healthy human individuals. The overall study: CD4 naive and memory got three plates each, CD8 naive two, CD8 memory one.

The CDR3 runs to 17 residues. Data came from immunoSEQ multiplex PCR; TCRdb stores just in-frame clones and leaves some out. The table shows about 2.4 million clones, with 80% to 95% occurring only once. The chain joins TRBV1 to TRBJ2-1; whether TRBD2, the table's D call, matches the DNA was not checked. TRBV1 is given as a pseudogene. This TCR derives from a man between 18 and 29 years old in good health. Some clones in this sample may be carry-over from other donors' samples. Sequencing input: naive CD4+ T cells from PBMCs. Documented subset: CD45RA+ positively selected. CDR3 protein: CTSSPGGAGGAYNEQFF. CDR3 bases: TGCACCAGCAGCCCCGGGGGAGCGGGAGGGGCCTACAATGAGCAGTTCTTC.